This TCR beta chain was retrieved from a study of cytomegalovirus exposure and HLA in healthy donors. Findings of the study overall: Analyzed later, association rates of TCRs varied across HLA loci, with DRB1 most and HLA-C fewest. As a later analysis showed, a missense DCLRE1C variant was linked to trimming of TCR beta V- and J-genes.

The PCR used 60 Vbeta and 13 Jbeta primers. In the original processing: The count from a later analysis was some 80 million unique TCR beta chains, some 11 million of them shared. Sequencing used immunoSEQ multiplex PCR; TCRdb keeps in-frame clones, though not all of them. The V and J calls and the clone size are those of that table, but D and trimming were determined from the DNA. In the table there are roughly 200,000 clones, around 80% of which are singletons. Per germline, CDR1 MNHEY and CDR2 SVGAGI. The length of the CDR3 is 16 residues. With 2 bases clipped from V and 10 bases from J, the junction kept 8 bases outside the gene matches. This clone was detected once. The antigen remains unidentified.

The sample taken for sequencing was PBMCs. The V and J genes are TRBV6-5 and TRBJ2-1, with 13 bases aligning to TRBD2. The origin of this receptor is a woman in her thirties in good health and CMV-seropositive. The CDR3 nucleotides read TGTGCCAGCAGTTACGAGGGACTAGCGGGATACAGAGAGCAGTTCTTC. Protein product: CASSYEGLAGYREQFF.